This TCR beta chain was identified in a study of radiotherapy plus CTLA-4 blockade in lung cancer. Study in general: Objective responses were documented in roughly 20% of patients, with disease control in about 31%. Whole-study results and caveats: After radiotherapy and ipilimumab, tumor-derived clones expanded in peripheral blood.

The CDR3 has 15 residues. Trimming pared 0 bases from V and 8 bases from J, leaving 16 bases between. From germline, CDR1 is SEHNR and CDR2 FQNEAQ (reference sequence). Focal radiation plus CTLA-4 blockade with ipilimumab was given to patients with chemo-refractory metastatic non-small-cell lung cancer. A word on this clone: The antigen is unknown.

Some clones are missing from TCRdb's copy, which holds only in-frame ones; the method was immunoSEQ multiplex PCR. Of about 98,000 clones in the sample, roughly 80% were seen once. This sequence was found in a human donor with non-small cell lung cancer who had a partial response to radiotherapy plus ipilimumab. This specimen was peripheral blood, taken from a patient treated with radiotherapy plus ipilimumab. This chain links TRBV7-9 with TRBJ1-2, with a weak D call TRBD1 (5 bases). CDR3 amino acids: CASSLAFGTTGGYTF. DNA for the CDR3: TGTGCCAGCAGCTTAGCGTTTGGGACTACTGGAGGCTACACCTTC.